A selection of T cell receptor beta chains follows, all from one sample in a study of shared clonotypes between healthy human individuals. Libraries were prepared by immunoSEQ multiplex PCR; TCRdb keeps only in-frame clonotypes and omits some of them. The sample carries hundreds of thousands of clones, roughly 95% recorded once. Source material: naive CD8+ T cells sorted from blood. The receptors originated from a woman in her twenties or thirties in good health. CDR3s include the opening cysteine and the closing phenylalanine or tryptophan. The D gene is left open where the match is weak. Rows may omit the clone size; those that give it use once, few, many or a size class.

J,length,V,size,D,CDR3,DNA
TRBJ1-2,16,TRBV5-4,-,TRBD1,CASSLKGTGVVYGYTF,TGTGCCAGCAGCTTGAAAGGGACAGGGGTTGTCTATGGCTACACCTTC
TRBJ2-7,14,TRBV28,-,-,CASSFGLVPYEQYF,TGTGCCAGCAGTTTTGGTCTGGTACCCTACGAGCAGTACTTC
TRBJ2-5,14,TRBV19,-,-,CASSIRAETETQYF,TGTGCCAGTAGTATAAGAGCAGAGACAGAGACCCAGTACTTC
TRBJ1-3,11,TRBV30,-,-,CACRQANTIYF,TGTGCCTGCCGACAGGCCAACACCATATATTTT
TRBJ1-2,13,TRBV27,-,-,CASSSTAGYGYTF,TGTGCCAGCAGTTCTACTGCAGGTTATGGCTACACCTTC
TRBJ2-7,15,TRBV6-1,-,TRBD1,CASRGRTGDSYEQYF,TGTGCCAGCAGGGGCAGGACAGGGGACTCCTACGAGCAGTACTTC
TRBJ2-7,15,TRBV27,few,-,CASRLGAVIDYEQYF,TGTGCCAGCAGACTCGGGGCCGTAATCGACTACGAGCAGTACTTC
TRBJ2-5,13,TRBV13,-,-,CASSRDTQETQYF,TGTGCCAGCAGCCGGGACACACAAGAGACCCAGTACTTC
TRBJ2-7,14,TRBV19,-,TRBD1,CASSIGQGVSEQYF,TGTGCCAGTAGTATCGGACAGGGCGTTTCCGAGCAGTACTTC
TRBJ1-1,17,TRBV27,-,-,CASSLYFGAGMNTEAFF,TGTGCCAGCAGTTTATATTTCGGGGCGGGAATGAACACTGAAGCTTTCTTT
TRBJ2-1,18,TRBV13,-,TRBD2,CASSLDQGLASSYNEQFF,TGTGCCAGCAGCTTAGATCAGGGACTAGCGAGCTCCTACAATGAGCAGTTCTTC
TRBJ2-4,15,TRBV13,-,-,CASSLSEANKNIQYF,TGTGCCAGCAGCTTATCCGAAGCTAATAAAAACATTCAGTACTTC
TRBJ2-7,14,TRBV5-6,-,-,CASSAWLAFYEQYF,TGTGCCAGCAGCGCCTGGCTAGCGTTCTATGAGCAGTACTTC
TRBJ2-1,15,TRBV16,-,TRBD1,CASSHTGGKNDEQFF,TGTGCCAGCAGCCACACAGGGGGCAAAAACGATGAGCAGTTCTTC
TRBJ2-7,14,TRBV27,-,-,CASSLSGNSYEQYF,TGTGCCAGCAGTTTATCGGGGAACTCCTACGAGCAGTACTTC
TRBJ2-2,16,TRBV19,-,TRBD2,CASSISSGRVSGELFF,TGTGCCAGTAGTATTTCTAGCGGGAGGGTGTCCGGGGAGCTGTTTTTT
TRBJ2-1,13,TRBV5-6,-,-,CASSFGSLDEQFF,TGTGCCAGCAGCTTCGGCTCCTTGGATGAGCAGTTCTTC
TRBJ2-7,15,TRBV28,-,TRBD2,CASSLWGGSRHEQYF,TGTGCCAGCAGTCTTTGGGGCGGGAGCCGCCACGAGCAGTACTTC
TRBJ2-3,17,TRBV4-1,-,TRBD2,CASSQEGGTSATDTQYF,TGCGCCAGCAGCCAAGAAGGGGGGACTAGCGCTACAGATACGCAGTATTTT
TRBJ2-7,14,TRBV19,-,TRBD2,CASKEGGSFDEQYF,TGTGCCAGTAAGGAGGGAGGGAGCTTCGACGAGCAGTACTTC